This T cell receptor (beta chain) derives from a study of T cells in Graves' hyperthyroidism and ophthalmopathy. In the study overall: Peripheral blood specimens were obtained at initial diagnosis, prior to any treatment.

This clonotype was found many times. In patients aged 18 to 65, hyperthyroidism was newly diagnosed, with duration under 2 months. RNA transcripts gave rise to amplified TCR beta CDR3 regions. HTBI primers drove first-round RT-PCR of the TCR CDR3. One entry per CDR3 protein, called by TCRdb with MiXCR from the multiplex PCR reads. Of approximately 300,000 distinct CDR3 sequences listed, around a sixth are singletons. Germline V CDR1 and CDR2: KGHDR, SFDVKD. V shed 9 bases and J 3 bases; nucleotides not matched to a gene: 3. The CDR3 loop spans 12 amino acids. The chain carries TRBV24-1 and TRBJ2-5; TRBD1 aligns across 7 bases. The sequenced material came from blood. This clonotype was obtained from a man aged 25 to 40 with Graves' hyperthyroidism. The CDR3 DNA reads TGTGCCACCGGAGACAGGGAAGAGACCCAGTACTTC. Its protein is CATGDREETQYF.